Listed below are T cell receptor beta chains from one sample, sequenced in a study of blood T cell repertoires in COVID-19. Measured with immunoSEQ multiplex PCR; TCRdb has only the in-frame clones, and not every one. The table includes approximately 170,000 clones, approximately 82% detected once. Source material: peripheral blood. All receptors derive from a man in his 70s who had recovered from COVID-19. Both conserved end residues are part of each CDR3. Fields, in order: clone size, CDR3 length, J gene, D gene, V gene, CDR3 DNA, CDR3 protein. A D gene is named only where the DNA matches it firmly. Some rows mark clone size as missing; the rest say once, few, many or name a class of expanded clone.

size: NA
length: 15
J: TRBJ1-1
D: NA
V: TRBV6-6
DNA: TGTGCCAGCAGCCGTTCCGACAGCCTGAACACTGAAGCTTTCTTT
CDR3: CASSRSDSLNTEAFF

size: NA
length: 16
J: TRBJ1-2
D: NA
V: TRBV28
DNA: TGTGCCAGCAGTTTATCCTGGGGAGGGAGATCGGGTGGCTACACCTTC
CDR3: CASSLSWGGRSGGYTF

size: NA
length: 14
J: TRBJ1-2
D: NA
V: TRBV13
DNA: TGTGCCAGCAGCTTTTCGTCGGCAGGGGATGGCTACACCTTC
CDR3: CASSFSSAGDGYTF

size: NA
length: 13
J: TRBJ2-5
D: NA
V: TRBV19
DNA: TGTGCCAGTAGCCATGGGAGCCAAGAGACCCAGTACTTC
CDR3: CASSHGSQETQYF

size: NA
length: 15
J: TRBJ2-1
D: TRBD2
V: TRBV9
DNA: TGTGCCAGCAGCGAGATAGCGGGAGGGCCGCATGAGCAGTTCTTC
CDR3: CASSEIAGGPHEQFF

size: NA
length: 17
J: TRBJ2-1
D: TRBD2
V: TRBV5-1
DNA: TGCGCCAGCAGCTTGGCCGGGACTAGCCCATCCTACAATGAGCAGTTCTTC
CDR3: CASSLAGTSPSYNEQFF

size: NA
length: 13
J: TRBJ2-7
D: NA
V: TRBV6-5
DNA: TGTGCCAGCAGTTATTCGGGGTTCGACGAGCAGTACTTC
CDR3: CASSYSGFDEQYF

size: once
length: 14
J: TRBJ2-5
D: TRBD1
V: TRBV13
DNA: TGTGCCAGCAGCATAAGGACAGGGGGAGAGACCCAGTACTTC
CDR3: CASSIRTGGETQYF

size: NA
length: 12
J: TRBJ2-7
D: TRBD2
V: TRBV5-6
DNA: TGTGCCAGCAGCCGGGAGGTCTACGAGCAGTACTTC
CDR3: CASSREVYEQYF

size: NA
length: 15
J: TRBJ2-3
D: TRBD1
V: TRBV6-5
DNA: TGTGCCAGCAGCCGAGGACAGGGACGCACAGATACGCAGTATTTT
CDR3: CASSRGQGRTDTQYF

size: few
length: 16
J: TRBJ1-3
D: TRBD1
V: TRBV6-5
DNA: TGTGCCAGCAGTTACGGGACAGGGAGTTCTGGAAACACCATATATTTT
CDR3: CASSYGTGSSGNTIYF

size: NA
length: 14
J: TRBJ1-1
D: NA
V: TRBV3-1/TRBV3-2
DNA: TGTGCCAGCAGCCCACAGGTCATGAACACTGAAGCTTTCTTT
CDR3: CASSPQVMNTEAFF

size: NA
length: 18
J: TRBJ2-1
D: NA
V: TRBV21-1
DNA: TGTGCCAGCAGTTGGACTAGCGGGAGGATTAGCTCCTACAATGAGCAGTTCTTC
CDR3: CASSWTSGRISSYNEQFF

size: NA
length: 15
J: TRBJ1-4
D: NA
V: TRBV2
DNA: TGTGCCAGCAGACCCCGGACAGCAACTAATGAAAAACTGTTTTTT
CDR3: CASRPRTATNEKLFF

size: NA
length: 16
J: TRBJ2-5
D: NA
V: TRBV19
DNA: TGTGCCAGTAGTATCCTTGGAACAGTCCCGAGAGAGACCCAGTACTTC
CDR3: CASSILGTVPRETQYF

size: NA
length: 17
J: TRBJ1-2
D: TRBD1
V: TRBV7-2
DNA: TGTGCCAGCAACTTGGGACAGGGGTTCTATCAGGACTATGGCTACACCTTC
CDR3: CASNLGQGFYQDYGYTF

size: NA
length: 15
J: TRBJ1-1
D: NA
V: TRBV10-3
DNA: TGTGCCATCAGTGAGTCATGGGACTTCAACACTGAAGCTTTCTTT
CDR3: CAISESWDFNTEAFF

size: NA
length: 12
J: TRBJ2-7
D: TRBD1
V: TRBV6-5
DNA: TGTGCCAGCCGGGACAGGGATTACGAGCAGTACTTC
CDR3: CASRDRDYEQYF

size: NA
length: 14
J: TRBJ2-7
D: TRBD2
V: TRBV9
DNA: TGTGCCAGCAGCGGAACTAGCGGCTCCTACGAGCAGTACTTC
CDR3: CASSGTSGSYEQYF

size: NA
length: 16
J: TRBJ1-2
D: NA
V: TRBV4-1
DNA: TGCGCCAGCAGCCAAGACCCCGGAGGATCTTACTATGGCTACACCTTC
CDR3: CASSQDPGGSYYGYTF

size: NA
length: 13
J: TRBJ1-2
D: NA
V: TRBV12-3/TRBV12-4
DNA: TGTGCCAGCACCCAGGACAGAAAATATGGCTACACCTTC
CDR3: CASTQDRKYGYTF

size: NA
length: 13
J: TRBJ2-5
D: NA
V: TRBV28
DNA: TGTGCCAGCAGTCCGGGAGAGCAAGAGACCCAGTACTTC
CDR3: CASSPGEQETQYF

size: NA
length: 15
J: TRBJ2-7
D: TRBD2
V: TRBV11-2
DNA: TGTGCCAGCAGCTTTCAGACCGGGACTAGCGACGAGCAGTACTTC
CDR3: CASSFQTGTSDEQYF

size: NA
length: 16
J: TRBJ2-2
D: NA
V: TRBV19
DNA: TGTGCCAGTAGTATGGGACCACAGGGAAGCGCCGGGGAGCTGTTTTTT
CDR3: CASSMGPQGSAGELFF

size: NA
length: 12
J: TRBJ2-7
D: NA
V: TRBV12-3/TRBV12-4
DNA: TGTGCCAGCAGCCCGAGGCCCTACGAGCAGTACTTC
CDR3: CASSPRPYEQYF

size: NA
length: 13
J: TRBJ1-4
D: TRBD1
V: TRBV19
DNA: TGTGCCAGTAACACAGGGGTAAATGAAAAACTGTTTTTT
CDR3: CASNTGVNEKLFF

size: few
length: 18
J: TRBJ2-1
D: NA
V: TRBV5-6
DNA: TGTGCCAGCAGCTTTGCTGTGAGGCGCGGGACCTCCTACAATGAGCAGTTCTTC
CDR3: CASSFAVRRGTSYNEQFF

size: NA
length: 13
J: TRBJ2-1
D: TRBD1
V: TRBV7-8
DNA: TGTGCCAGCAGCTGGGACAGGGCGGGTGAGCAGTTCTTC
CDR3: CASSWDRAGEQFF

size: NA
length: 14
J: TRBJ1-2
D: TRBD1
V: TRBV6-5
DNA: TGTGCCAGCAGCCGGGACAGGGAGGGCTATGGCTACACCTTC
CDR3: CASSRDREGYGYTF

size: NA
length: 13
J: TRBJ1-1
D: TRBD1
V: TRBV7-9
DNA: TGTGCCAGCAGCTTTGCAGGGGGAACTGAAGCTTTCTTT
CDR3: CASSFAGGTEAFF

size: NA
length: 12
J: TRBJ1-6
D: TRBD1
V: TRBV5-6
DNA: TGTGCCAGCAGCGTTGCCGGGACAGTCCTCCACTTT
CDR3: CASSVAGTVLHF

size: NA
length: 13
J: TRBJ2-5
D: TRBD1
V: TRBV19
DNA: TGTGCCAGTAGCTCAGGGGGCTGGGAGACCCAGTACTTC
CDR3: CASSSGGWETQYF

size: NA
length: 14
J: TRBJ2-3
D: TRBD2
V: TRBV6-5
DNA: TGTGCCAGCAGTAGACAGCGGGACTCAGATACGCAGTATTTT
CDR3: CASSRQRDSDTQYF

size: NA
length: 14
J: TRBJ2-5
D: NA
V: TRBV11-2
DNA: TGTGCCAGCAGCCCCATCCGGGGTCAAGAGACCCAGTACTTC
CDR3: CASSPIRGQETQYF

size: once
length: 12
J: TRBJ2-7
D: TRBD1
V: TRBV13
DNA: TGTGCCAGCAGCATGCAGACAGGGGAGCAGTACTTC
CDR3: CASSMQTGEQYF

size: NA
length: 15
J: TRBJ2-2
D: TRBD1
V: TRBV28
DNA: TGTGCCAGCAGGACACAGGGGCAGGGCACCGGGGAGCTGTTTTTT
CDR3: CASRTQGQGTGELFF

size: NA
length: 14
J: TRBJ2-1
D: NA
V: TRBV5-1
DNA: TGCGCCAGCAGCCCAGCGAGCCCAAACAATGAGCAGTTCTTC
CDR3: CASSPASPNNEQFF

size: few
length: 12
J: TRBJ1-1
D: NA
V: TRBV6-1
DNA: TGTGCCAGCAGTGAAATGCGGGATGAAGCTTTCTTT
CDR3: CASSEMRDEAFF

size: NA
length: 15
J: TRBJ1-1
D: NA
V: TRBV15
DNA: TGTGCCACCAGCAGAGATTCGGGGGTCGGCACTGAAGCTTTCTTT
CDR3: CATSRDSGVGTEAFF

size: NA
length: 12
J: TRBJ1-2
D: NA
V: TRBV6-2/TRBV6-3
DNA: TGTGCCAGCAGTTACGGCATCCATGGCTACACCTTC
CDR3: CASSYGIHGYTF

size: NA
length: 15
J: TRBJ2-1
D: NA
V: TRBV9
DNA: TGTGCCAGCAGCGTAGGATGGACTGTCGACAATGAGCAGTTCTTC
CDR3: CASSVGWTVDNEQFF

size: NA
length: 16
J: TRBJ2-4
D: TRBD1
V: TRBV2
DNA: TGTGCCAGCAGCATTACAGGGGGATCGGGCAAAAACATTCAGTACTTC
CDR3: CASSITGGSGKNIQYF

size: once
length: 15
J: TRBJ2-7
D: TRBD2
V: TRBV19
DNA: TGTGCCAGTAGCCTCTCTGGGACTAGTGGAGGCGAGCAGTACTTC
CDR3: CASSLSGTSGGEQYF

size: NA
length: 14
J: TRBJ1-3
D: NA
V: TRBV2
DNA: TGTGCCAGCAGTCAAACAGGGTCTGGAAACACCATATATTTT
CDR3: CASSQTGSGNTIYF

size: NA
length: 12
J: TRBJ1-2
D: NA
V: TRBV3-1/TRBV3-2
DNA: TGTGCCAGCAGCCGCAGGGTAGATGGCTACACCTTC
CDR3: CASSRRVDGYTF

size: few
length: 16
J: TRBJ2-5
D: TRBD2
V: TRBV5-1
DNA: TGCGCCAGCAGCCTAGGGACTAGCGGGGATTCAGAGACCCAGTACTTC
CDR3: CASSLGTSGDSETQYF

size: NA
length: 15
J: TRBJ2-1
D: NA
V: TRBV9
DNA: TGTGCCAGCAGCTTTGGACAGACAACCTACAATGAGCAGTTCTTC
CDR3: CASSFGQTTYNEQFF

size: once
length: 16
J: TRBJ2-1
D: TRBD2
V: TRBV7-7
DNA: TGTGCTAGCAGCTCAACTAGCGGGAGTTCCTACAATGAGCAGTTCTTC
CDR3: CASSSTSGSSYNEQFF

size: NA
length: 10
J: TRBJ2-1
D: NA
V: TRBV20-1
DNA: TGCAGTGCTAGTTCCCGTCAGCAGTTCTTC
CDR3: CSASSRQQFF

size: NA
length: 14
J: TRBJ2-3
D: TRBD2
V: TRBV5-4
DNA: TGTGCCAGCAGCACGACTAGCGAGGGCGATACGCAGTATTTT
CDR3: CASSTTSEGDTQYF

size: NA
length: 11
J: TRBJ2-7
D: NA
V: TRBV30
DNA: TGTGCCTGGAGTAAGGGCGGGGAGCAGTACTTC
CDR3: CAWSKGGEQYF

size: NA
length: 15
J: TRBJ2-1
D: TRBD1
V: TRBV5-4
DNA: TGTGCCAGCAGCGAGGGACAGGGCTCCTACAATGAGCAGTTCTTC
CDR3: CASSEGQGSYNEQFF

size: NA
length: 14
J: TRBJ2-7
D: NA
V: TRBV7-9
DNA: TGTGCCAGCAGCTGGAACAGGGTAAGTTATGAGCAGTACTTC
CDR3: CASSWNRVSYEQYF

size: few
length: 15
J: TRBJ2-1
D: NA
V: TRBV7-2
DNA: TGTGCCAGCAGCTTAGGGATACAGAGATACAATGAGCAGTTCTTC
CDR3: CASSLGIQRYNEQFF

size: NA
length: 15
J: TRBJ1-1
D: NA
V: TRBV4-1
DNA: TGCGCCAGCAGCCAAGTTGGACTCTCGAACACTGAAGCTTTCTTT
CDR3: CASSQVGLSNTEAFF

size: NA
length: 15
J: TRBJ2-7
D: TRBD1
V: TRBV6-1
DNA: TGTGCCAGCAGTGAACCCTCCGGGACAGTCTACGAGCAGTACTTC
CDR3: CASSEPSGTVYEQYF

size: NA
length: 13
J: TRBJ1-2
D: NA
V: TRBV10-2
DNA: TGCGCCAGCAGTGGGAGGTGGAACTATGGCTACACCTTC
CDR3: CASSGRWNYGYTF

size: NA
length: 14
J: TRBJ1-2
D: TRBD1
V: TRBV5-6
DNA: TGTGCCAGCAGCGCCGGGACAGGGGGTATCGGCTACACCTTC
CDR3: CASSAGTGGIGYTF

size: once
length: 13
J: TRBJ1-2
D: TRBD1
V: TRBV28
DNA: TGTGCCAGCAGCCCTGGGACAGACTATGGCTACACCTTC
CDR3: CASSPGTDYGYTF

size: NA
length: 15
J: TRBJ1-4
D: TRBD1
V: TRBV4-1
DNA: TGCGCCAGCAGCCAAGTCAACAGGGGGCATGAAAAACTGTTTTTT
CDR3: CASSQVNRGHEKLFF